The clone carrying this T cell receptor beta chain was detected once. These data belong to a study of blood T cell repertoires in COVID-19. Authors' data handling: Scientists estimated how many nucleated cells there were by amplifying reference gene primers. Here immunoSEQ multiplex PCR was the method, and the copy in TCRdb shows in-frame clones only, minus some. From that table come the V and J calls and clone size; the DNA was used to work out D and trimming. This sample has under 250,000 clones, with roughly 89% found just once. Trimming removed 4 bases at V and 5 bases at J, with 6 bases between. The CDR3 contains 11 residues. Germline V gene sequence: CDR1 MGHDK, CDR2 SYGVNS.

The material sequenced was peripheral blood. The origin of this receptor is a man in his 60s who had recovered from COVID-19. The chain has TRBV25-1 and TRBJ2-7; D is unresolved. The CDR3 is CASSALNEQYF. The CDR3 DNA reads TGTGCCAGCAGTGCACTCAACGAGCAGTACTTC.